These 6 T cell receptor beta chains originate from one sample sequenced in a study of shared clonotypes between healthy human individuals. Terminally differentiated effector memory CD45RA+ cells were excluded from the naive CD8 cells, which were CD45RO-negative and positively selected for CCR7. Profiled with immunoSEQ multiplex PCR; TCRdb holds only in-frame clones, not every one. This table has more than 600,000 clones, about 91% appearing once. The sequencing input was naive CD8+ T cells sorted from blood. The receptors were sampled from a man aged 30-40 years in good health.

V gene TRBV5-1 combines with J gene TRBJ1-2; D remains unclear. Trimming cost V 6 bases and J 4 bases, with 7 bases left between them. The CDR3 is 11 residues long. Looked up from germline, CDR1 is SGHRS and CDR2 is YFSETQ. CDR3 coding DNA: TGCGCCAGCACAAACGGCTATGGCTACACCTTC. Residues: CASTNGYGYTF.

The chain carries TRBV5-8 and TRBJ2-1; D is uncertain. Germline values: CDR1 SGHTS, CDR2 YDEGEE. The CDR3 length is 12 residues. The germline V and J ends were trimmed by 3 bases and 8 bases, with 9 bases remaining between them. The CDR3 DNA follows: TGTGCCAGCAGCTCCCGTTTGGATGAGCAGTTCTTC. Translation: CASSSRLDEQFF. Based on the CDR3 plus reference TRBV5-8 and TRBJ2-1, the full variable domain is EAGVTQSPTHLIKTRGQQATLRCSPISGHTSVYWYQQALGLGLQFLLWYDEGEERNRGNFPPRFSGRQFPNYSSELNVNALELEDSALYLCASSSRLDEQFFGPGTRLTVL.

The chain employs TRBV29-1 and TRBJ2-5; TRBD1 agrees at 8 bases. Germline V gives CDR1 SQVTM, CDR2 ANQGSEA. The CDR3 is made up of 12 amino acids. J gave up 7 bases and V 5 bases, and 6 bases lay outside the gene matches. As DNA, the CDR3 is TGCAGCGTTCCGGACAGGGTGGGGACCCAGTACTTC. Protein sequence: CSVPDRVGTQYF.

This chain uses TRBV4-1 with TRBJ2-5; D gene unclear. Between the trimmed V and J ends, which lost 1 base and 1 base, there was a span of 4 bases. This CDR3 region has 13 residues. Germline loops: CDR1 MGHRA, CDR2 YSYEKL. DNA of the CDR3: TGCGCCAGCAGCCAAGCCGTCCAAGAGACCCAGTACTTC. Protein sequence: CASSQAVQETQYF.

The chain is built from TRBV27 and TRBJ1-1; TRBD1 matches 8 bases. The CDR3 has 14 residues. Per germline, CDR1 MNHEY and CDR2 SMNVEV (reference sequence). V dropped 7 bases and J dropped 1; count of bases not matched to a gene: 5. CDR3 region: CASTLTGGNTEAFF. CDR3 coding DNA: TGTGCCAGCACCCTCACAGGGGGGAACACTGAAGCTTTCTTT.

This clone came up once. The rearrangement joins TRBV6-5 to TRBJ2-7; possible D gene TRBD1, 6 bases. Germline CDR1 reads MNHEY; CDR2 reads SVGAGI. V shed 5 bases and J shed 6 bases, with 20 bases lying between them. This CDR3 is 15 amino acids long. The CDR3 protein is CASSPGTTVRGEQYF. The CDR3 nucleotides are TGTGCCAGCAGTCCCGGGACAACCGTTCGTGGCGAGCAGTACTTC.